A selection of T cell receptor beta chains follows, all from one sample in a study of spatial heterogeneity in lung cancer. TCRdb processed the 5' RACE reads anew with MiXCR; each CDR3 protein has one entry. The table shows more than 75,000 distinct CDR3 sequences, with 10% to 15% occurring only once. The sequences come from PBMCs, collected at surgery. These receptors were taken from a male donor with early-stage non-small cell lung cancer. Both conserved end residues are part of each CDR3. The D gene is left open where the match is weak. Clone size is not always given. Where it is, it says once, few, many or a class for expanded clones.

CDR3 DNA | CDR3 protein | D gene | clone size | J gene | V gene
TGTGCCAGTAGTACCGGAGGATTGGGCGAGCAGTACTTC | CASSTGGLGEQYF | - | - | TRBJ2-7 | TRBV19
TGTGCCAGCAGCTTATGGCAGTCGAGGACAGATACGCAGTATTTT | CASSLWQSRTDTQYF | - | - | TRBJ2-3 | TRBV7-3
TGTGCCAGTAGTATTGGGACAGAAGCTTTCTTT | CASSIGTEAFF | - | few | TRBJ1-1 | TRBV19
TGCGCCAGCAGCTGGACAGGCGTAGGTGAAAAACTGTTTTTT | CASSWTGVGEKLFF | TRBD1 | many | TRBJ1-4 | TRBV5-1
TGTGCCAGCAAAAGTGACCCCTACGAGCAGTACTTC | CASKSDPYEQYF | - | many | TRBJ2-7 | TRBV2
TGTGCCACCAGCAGAGGGGGAGGGGAAAAACTGTTTTTT | CATSRGGGEKLFF | - | - | TRBJ1-4 | TRBV15
TGTGCCAGTGCTTGGAGCACCGGGGAGCTGTTTTTT | CASAWSTGELFF | - | few | TRBJ2-2 | TRBV19
TGTGCCAGCAGCCACGACACGGGGGTAGGGGAGACCCAGTACTTC | CASSHDTGVGETQYF | - | many | TRBJ2-5 | TRBV9
TGTGCCAGCAGCCGACTAGCGGGAGGCGAGCAGTACTTC | CASSRLAGGEQYF | TRBD2 | few | TRBJ2-7 | TRBV5-6
TGTGCCAGCAGTTTCGATTTTGGGCGCGAGCAGTTCTTC | CASSFDFGREQFF | - | few | TRBJ2-1 | TRBV12-3/TRBV12-4
TGTGCCACCAGTGATCCGAGGACAGAAACCTACGAGCAGTACTTC | CATSDPRTETYEQYF | - | - | TRBJ2-7 | TRBV24-1
TGTGCCAGCAGTTTAGAGGCAGGCCGCTACGAGCAGTACTTC | CASSLEAGRYEQYF | - | few | TRBJ2-7 | TRBV12-3/TRBV12-4
TGTGCCAGCAGCTTAGGGGGAACCTATCAGCCCCAGCATTTT | CASSLGGTYQPQHF | - | - | TRBJ1-5 | TRBV7-9
TGTGCCAGCACTCCCTATGGTAGCCACGAGCAGTACTTC | CASTPYGSHEQYF | - | few | TRBJ2-7 | TRBV27
TGTGCCAGCAGTCGAGGGGCTGAAGCTTTCTTT | CASSRGAEAFF | - | many | TRBJ1-1 | TRBV27
TGTGCCAGCAGCCCTACCTATCAGAGTACTACTGAAGCTTTCTTT | CASSPTYQSTTEAFF | - | few | TRBJ1-1 | TRBV6-4
TGTGCCAGCAGTTACACCAGCAAAGAGACCCAGTACTTC | CASSYTSKETQYF | - | - | TRBJ2-5 | TRBV6-2/TRBV6-3
TGTGCCAGCAGCCCCCAAGCGGGAGGCACAGATACGCAGTATTTT | CASSPQAGGTDTQYF | TRBD2 | - | TRBJ2-3 | TRBV7-3
TGTGCCATCAGTGTGGATCGGGCAGGGAAAGAGACCCAGTACTTC | CAISVDRAGKETQYF | - | few | TRBJ2-5 | TRBV10-3
TGCAGCGCTGGGACTAGCGGGATCTCCTACGAGCAGTACTTC | CSAGTSGISYEQYF | TRBD2 | - | TRBJ2-7 | TRBV29-1
TGTGCCAGTAGTATCTCTAGCGGGAGGGCCGGCGAGCAGTTCTTC | CASSISSGRAGEQFF | TRBD2 | few | TRBJ2-1 | TRBV19
TGTGCCAGCAGCTTGGGATACGGCAATCAGCCCCAGCATTTT | CASSLGYGNQPQHF | - | few | TRBJ1-5 | TRBV7-2
TGCAGTGCTAGTCTAGTGGACTACAATGAGCAGTTCTTC | CSASLVDYNEQFF | - | few | TRBJ2-1 | TRBV20-1
TGTGCCAGCAGTCTAGCGGGAGGGCGAAAAGATACGCAGTATTTT | CASSLAGGRKDTQYF | TRBD2 | - | TRBJ2-3 | TRBV3-1
TGCAGTGCTAGAGATCGTCTAGCGGGAGCTAAGGAGGGGACCCAGTACTTC | CSARDRLAGAKEGTQYF | TRBD2 | many | TRBJ2-5 | TRBV20-1
TGTGCCAGCAGCCACGGGGACAGGGGAAACGAGCAGTACTTC | CASSHGDRGNEQYF | TRBD1 | - | TRBJ2-7 | TRBV6-6
TGTGCCAGCTCACCACCGACAGATTACGAGCAGTACTTC | CASSPPTDYEQYF | - | - | TRBJ2-7 | TRBV18